This is a list of T cell receptor beta chains from one sample in a study of a mutant IDH1 vaccine in newly diagnosed glioma. The protocol was immunoSEQ multiplex PCR, while the TCRdb copy is restricted to in-frame clones and leaves out a portion. The sample comprises 40,000 to 45,000 clones, roughly 80% of which are singletons, and about 5% rests with the top ten. The antigens these receptors bind are not known. The material was PBMCs, obtained from a glioma patient whose treatment included an IDH1 peptide vaccine. These receptors all stem from a man aged 50 to 60 with glioma. CDR3s include the opening cysteine and the closing phenylalanine or tryptophan. Fields, in order: J gene, D gene, V gene, clone size, CDR3 length, CDR3 protein, CDR3 DNA. A D gene is named only where the DNA matches it firmly. Expanded clones get a size class; other rows say once, few or many, or leave the size out.

TRBJ2-2	NA	TRBV5-6	NA	14	CASSLLSGAGELFF	TGTGCCAGCAGCTTGCTCTCAGGGGCCGGGGAGCTGTTTTTT
TRBJ2-2	TRBD1	TRBV19	NA	16	CASSTPGQGKGGELFF	TGTGCCAGTAGTACTCCGGGACAGGGGAAAGGCGGGGAGCTGTTTTTT
TRBJ1-1	NA	TRBV4-3	NA	16	CASSHIRGTGVTEAFF	TGCGCCAGCAGCCACATTCGGGGGACGGGGGTGACTGAAGCTTTCTTT
TRBJ2-1	NA	TRBV20-1	NA	10	CSARDNEQFF	TGCAGTGCTAGAGACAATGAGCAGTTCTTC
TRBJ1-4	NA	TRBV18	few	13	CASSPFRTEKLFF	TGTGCCAGCTCACCGTTCAGGACTGAAAAACTGTTTTTT
TRBJ1-2	NA	TRBV9	NA	12	CASSTGPYGYTF	TGTGCCAGCAGCACGGGGCCTTATGGCTACACCTTC
TRBJ1-1	TRBD1	TRBV5-4	NA	14	CASSLPGGRTEAFF	TGTGCCAGCAGCCTACCAGGGGGGAGGACTGAAGCTTTCTTT
TRBJ1-1	TRBD1	TRBV14	NA	17	CASSRPLLQGRNTEAFF	TGTGCCAGCAGCCGTCCTCTTCTACAGGGGAGGAACACTGAAGCTTTCTTT
TRBJ2-1	TRBD2	TRBV5-4	NA	15	CASSPLWREDNEQFF	TGTGCCAGCAGCCCTTTATGGCGGGAGGACAATGAGCAGTTCTTC
TRBJ1-2	NA	TRBV6-1	NA	12	CATTPEIYGYTF	TGTGCCACGACCCCAGAGATCTATGGCTACACCTTC
TRBJ1-5	NA	TRBV18	NA	15	CASSQGGASNQPQHF	TGTGCCAGCTCCCAGGGAGGGGCGAGCAATCAGCCCCAGCATTTT
TRBJ1-1	TRBD1	TRBV7-2	NA	17	CASSQRQGALSNTEAFF	TGTGCCAGCAGCCAGAGACAGGGGGCTTTGTCTAACACTGAAGCTTTCTTT
TRBJ1-2	NA	TRBV19	NA	12	CATETLPYGYTF	TGTGCCACGGAGACCCTTCCCTATGGCTACACCTTC
TRBJ1-1	NA	TRBV18	once	17	CASSPPFLGTVNTEAFF	TGTGCCAGCTCACCACCCTTTCTCGGGACGGTGAACACTGAAGCTTTCTTT
TRBJ2-1	NA	TRBV10-3	NA	15	CAISKGGARSNEQFF	TGTGCCATCAGTAAAGGAGGGGCTCGGTCCAATGAGCAGTTCTTC
TRBJ1-2	NA	TRBV19	NA	14	CASTLPGSSIDYTF	TGTGCCAGTACGTTGCCAGGGAGCAGTATCGACTACACCTTC
TRBJ2-2	NA	TRBV9	NA	16	CASSVEGGWTAGELFF	TGTGCCAGCAGCGTTGAGGGGGGCTGGACCGCCGGGGAGCTGTTTTTT
TRBJ1-2	NA	TRBV6-5	NA	14	CASSYSTVRNGYTF	TGTGCCAGCAGTTACTCGACAGTCAGAAATGGCTACACCTTC